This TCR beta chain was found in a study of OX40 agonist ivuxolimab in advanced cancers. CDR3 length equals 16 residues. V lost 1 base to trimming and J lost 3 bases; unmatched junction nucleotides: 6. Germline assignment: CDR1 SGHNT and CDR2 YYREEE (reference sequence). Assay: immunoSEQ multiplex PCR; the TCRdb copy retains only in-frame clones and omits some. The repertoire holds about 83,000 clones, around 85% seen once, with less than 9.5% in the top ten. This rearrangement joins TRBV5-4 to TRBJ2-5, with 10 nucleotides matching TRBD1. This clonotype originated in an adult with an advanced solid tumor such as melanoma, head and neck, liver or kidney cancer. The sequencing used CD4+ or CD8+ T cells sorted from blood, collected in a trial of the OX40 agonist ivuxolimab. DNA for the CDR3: TGTGCCAGCAGCTTGAGTTGGACAGGGGGGAAAGAGACCCAGTACTTC. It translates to CASSLSWTGGKETQYF.